This section outlines one TCR beta chain sequence together with its context. What it binds is not known. This sample is drawn from a study of cytomegalovirus exposure and HLA in healthy donors. The study, taken as a whole, reports: A later analysis showed HLA-associated TCR beta chains outstripping equally common others in clonal expansion. Earlier results showed most TCR beta V segments being productive about 87% or about 30% of the time.

In the PCR, 60 Vbeta and 13 Jbeta primers were used. Per the authors' pipeline: As a later analysis found, there were 60 million to 90 million unique TCR beta chains, of which roughly 11 million were shared. The protocol was immunoSEQ multiplex PCR, while the TCRdb copy is restricted to in-frame clones and leaves out a portion. V and J calls and clone size are those listed in that table; D and trimming were worked out from the DNA. This sample has around 150,000 clones, with less than 85% found just once. The sequenced sample was PBMCs. The TCR was taken from a man aged 35 to 55 in good health and CMV-seronegative.

Here the CDR3 DNA reads TGTGCCTGGAGACTAGCGGGAGGTTACACCGGGGAGCTGTTTTTT. It specifies CAWRLAGGYTGELFF. This chain connects TRBV30 to TRBJ2-2, with 12 positions matching TRBD2. Losses at the gene ends were 3 bases for V and 3 bases for J; bases not matched to a gene: 2. This CDR3 contains 15 residues. Germline lookup yields CDR1 GTSNPN and CDR2 SVGIG (reference sequence).